These T cell receptor beta chains were read from a single sample in a study of graft-versus-host responses after intestinal transplantation. Assay used: immunoSEQ multiplex PCR; TCRdb lists only in-frame clones, some missing. The sample holds around 96,000 clones, roughly 92% seen once. These TCRs' antigens remain unknown. Here the sequenced sample was unstimulated CD4+ T cells sorted from spleen or lymph node cells, taken before intestinal transplant. These receptors were obtained from a human donor who received an intestinal transplant. CDR3s include the opening cysteine and the closing phenylalanine or tryptophan. Each record gives: V gene, J gene, clone size, D gene, CDR3 protein, CDR3 DNA. D genes are given only for firm matches. Expanded clones get a size class; other rows say once, few or many, or leave the size out.

TRBV11-3	TRBJ2-7	-	TRBD2	CASNRGGAYEQYF	TGTGCCAGCAACCGCGGGGGGGCCTACGAGCAGTACTTC
TRBV7-3	TRBJ2-2	once	TRBD2	CASSLAAGYTGELFF	TGTGCCAGCAGCTTAGCAGCGGGGTACACCGGGGAGCTGTTTTTT
TRBV14	TRBJ2-5	-	TRBD1	CASSHRRGTGIQETQYF	TGTGCCAGCAGCCATAGACGTGGGACAGGTATACAAGAGACCCAGTACTTC
TRBV7-4	TRBJ2-7	-	TRBD1	CASSLYGSSDRAFYEQYF	TGTGCCAGCAGCTTATATGGTTCTTCCGACAGGGCTTTCTACGAGCAGTACTTC
TRBV7-8	TRBJ1-5	-	-	CASSSGSPDYQPQHF	TGTGCCAGCAGCTCCGGGAGTCCGGACTATCAGCCCCAGCATTTT
TRBV5-6	TRBJ2-1	-	TRBD2	CASSLGTSGNEQFF	TGTGCCAGCAGCCTAGGGACTAGCGGCAATGAGCAGTTCTTC
TRBV28	TRBJ1-1	-	-	CASNTEMNTEAFF	TGTGCCAGCAATACTGAGATGAACACTGAAGCTTTCTTT
TRBV9	TRBJ2-3	-	TRBD2	CASSIAAGRTDTQYF	TGTGCCAGCAGCATCGCAGCGGGGCGCACAGATACGCAGTATTTT
TRBV19	TRBJ2-2	-	TRBD2	CASRTGEGGRAPGELFF	TGTGCCAGTAGAACAGGGGAGGGCGGGAGGGCCCCCGGGGAGCTGTTTTTT
TRBV27	TRBJ1-2	-	TRBD1	CATRGGVGGANYGYTF	TGTGCCACCAGGGGGGGGGTCGGAGGAGCTAACTATGGCTACACCTTC
TRBV28	TRBJ2-5	once	-	CASSFWQGGVQETQYF	TGTGCCAGCAGTTTCTGGCAGGGCGGGGTACAAGAGACCCAGTACTTC